This entry lists 8 T cell receptor beta chains sequenced from one sample in a study of T cells after somatic rescue of genetic block. Method: immunoSEQ multiplex PCR; TCRdb's copy keeps in-frame clones and lacks some. The sample has more than 70,000 clones, about 87% seen once. Sequencing was carried out using peripheral blood mononuclear cells (PBMCs). These receptors were obtained from a young woman.

This clone has just one count. The J gene is TRBJ2-1, the V gene TRBV19; the D gene could be TRBD1 or TRBD2 (6 bases each). Germline loops: CDR1 LNHDA, CDR2 SQIVND (reference sequence). The CDR3 extends over 13 amino acids. Deletions cut 8 bases from V and 13 bases from J, with 21 bases between. CDR3 residues: CASAGRGAGHQFF. CDR3 nucleotide sequence: TGTGCCAGTGCAGGGAGAGGGGCGGGACATCAGTTCTTC.

The gene calls are TRBV2 and TRBJ1-1, with 9 bases identical to TRBD1. The trim removed 10 bases at V and 11 bases at J, leaving 14 bases unmatched. From germline, CDR1 is SNHLY and CDR2 FYNNEI. This CDR3 has 13 amino acids. The CDR3 is CATTRDRVLWAFF. The DNA for the CDR3 is TGTGCCACTACCCGGGACAGGGTTCTTTGGGCTTTCTTT.

V and J are TRBV14 and TRBJ2-3, with D hard to call. The CDR3 is 15 residues long. In germline, CDR1 is SGHDN, CDR2 FVKESK. Trimming took off 3 bases at V and 4 bases at J, with 14 bases between the two ends. The CDR3 nucleotides read TGTGCCAGCAGCCACTTAGGTGCTAGAGCAGATACGCAGTATTTT. This encodes CASSHLGARADTQYF.

This clone has only one observation. The V gene is TRBV2, the J gene TRBJ2-5; 8 bases fit TRBD2. Germline V gene sequence: CDR1 SNHLY, CDR2 FYNNEI. The CDR3 runs 14 residues. V was clipped by 2 bases and J by 9 bases; unmatched bases: 8. In DNA, the CDR3 is TGTGCCAGCAGTGAACGGGGCGGGAGGAGGGCCCAGTACTTC. It yields the protein CASSERGGRRAQYF.

This chain connects TRBV5-6 to TRBJ2-7; 15 bases map to TRBD2. Germline values: CDR1 SGHDT, CDR2 YYEEEE. V lost 4 bases to trimming and J lost 4 bases; unmatched junction nucleotides: 6. The CDR3 totals 16 residues. CDR3 protein: CASSPGLAGGTYEQYF. Written as DNA, the CDR3 is TGTGCCAGCAGCCCCGGACTAGCGGGAGGGACATACGAGCAGTACTTC.

The chain has TRBV2 and TRBJ2-5; TRBD2 matches at 11 bases. The germline V gene encodes CDR1 SNHLY and CDR2 FYNNEI. The CDR3 runs 14 residues. J was trimmed by 3 bases and V by 9 bases; bases with no gene match: 6. CDR3 region: CARASGRMKETQYF. The CDR3 region has the DNA TGTGCCAGGGCTAGCGGGAGGATGAAAGAGACCCAGTACTTC.

The chain recombines TRBV5-1 with TRBJ2-7; TRBD2 matches 9 bases. From germline, CDR1 is SGHRS and CDR2 YFSETQ. V was pared by 6 bases and J by 1 base, with 14 bases of the junction left unmatched. The CDR3 contains 17 residues. Here the CDR3 reads CASTPFNVAGVSYEQYF. CDR3 DNA sequence: TGCGCCAGCACCCCGTTCAATGTAGCGGGGGTATCCTACGAGCAGTACTTC.

V usage is TRBV5-6 and J usage is TRBJ2-5; 10 bases are shared with TRBD2. Near its end, the DNA agrees better with TRBJ2-7, so the J call may be wrong. CDR1 is SGHDT and CDR2 is YYEEEE in the germline V gene. This CDR3 region has 15 residues. The CDR3 reads CASSLGLAGVNEQYF. The CDR3 DNA follows: TGTGCCAGCAGCTTGGGCCTAGCGGGAGTTAACGAGCAGTACTTC.